A single sample is the source of the 16 T cell receptor beta chains below, sequenced in a study of early T cells in non-severe SARS-CoV-2 infection. Using its own MiXCR run on the 5' RACE reads, TCRdb lists one record per CDR3 protein. The table lists some 32,000 distinct CDR3 sequences, around 4% of them singletons, with around 8.8% in the top ten. The material sequenced was whole blood. These TCRs come from an adult who was a healthcare worker with PCR-confirmed SARS-CoV-2 infection or an uninfected control (not recorded which).

This clonotype has ten or more counts. J is TRBJ2-1 and V is TRBV20-1; 7 bases map to TRBD2. The trim removed 6 bases at V and 0 bases at J, leaving 5 bases unmatched. Germline V CDR1 and CDR2: DFQATT, SNEGSKA (reference sequence). The CDR3 extends over 14 amino acids. CDR3 in DNA: TGCAGTGCCCGTCGCGGGAGCTCCTACAATGAGCAGTTCTTC. It is translated as CSARRGSSYNEQFF.

The sample holds many counts of this clonotype. This chain connects TRBV5-4 to TRBJ1-1; 10 bases map to TRBD1. CDR3 size: 18 residues. J was trimmed by 3 bases and V by 4 bases; bases with no gene match: 15. Germline CDR1 reads SGHNT; CDR2 reads YYREEE (reference sequence). The DNA of the CDR3 is TGTGCCAGCAGCGGGTCGACAGGGGGCGTTTTCGGGTACACTGAAGCTTTCTTT. Amino acid sequence: CASSGSTGGVFGYTEAFF.

This clonotype was counted between two and nine times. The chain links TRBV5-1 to TRBJ2-7; 7 bases are shared with TRBD1. The V and J ends lost 4 bases and 0 bases, in that order; junction bases with no gene match: 10. Germline CDR1 is SGHRS and CDR2 is YFSETQ. The CDR3 has 16 amino acids. The CDR3 region is CASSKPGQESSYEQYF. CDR3 nucleotide sequence: TGCGCCAGCAGCAAACCCGGACAGGAGAGCTCCTACGAGCAGTACTTC.

This clonotype was counted ten times or more. This chain connects TRBV5-1 to TRBJ1-4, with 8 bases aligning to TRBD1. This CDR3 contains 16 residues. The trim removed 4 bases at V and 0 bases at J, leaving 5 bases unmatched. Germline V gives CDR1 SGHRS, CDR2 YFSETQ. As DNA, the CDR3 is TGCGCCAGCAGCGGGGGACAGGCAGCAACTAATGAAAAACTGTTTTTT. Its translation: CASSGGQAATNEKLFF.

This clonotype has ten or more counts. The gene calls are TRBV10-3 and TRBJ2-3; possible D gene TRBD2, 7 bases. The CDR3 extends over 12 amino acids. Trimming removed 6 bases at V and 5 bases at J, with 9 bases between. The V gene's germline CDR1 is ENHRY and CDR2 SYGVKD. The CDR3 region has the DNA TGTGCCATCAGGGGAGGGGGAGATACGCAGTATTTT. This encodes CAIRGGGDTQYF.

In this sample, this clonotype turned up many times. The chain joins TRBV13 to TRBJ2-7, with TRBD2 identical over 9 bases. CDR3 length: 15 residues. J gave up 2 bases and V 3 bases, and 5 bases lay outside the gene matches. Germline CDR1 reads PRHDT; CDR2 reads FYEKMQ (reference sequence). The CDR3 region is CASSLTSGNTYEQYF. CDR3 nucleotides: TGTGCCAGCAGCTTGACTAGCGGAAATACCTACGAGCAGTACTTC.

This chain uses TRBV5-1 with TRBJ2-2, with 7 nucleotides matching TRBD2. With 2 bases clipped from V and 6 bases from J, the junction kept 13 bases outside the gene matches. There are 17 residues in the CDR3. Germline V CDR1 and CDR2: SGHRS, YFSETQ. The CDR3 sequence: CASSFTTGSSGAGELFF. CDR3 DNA sequence: TGCGCCAGCAGCTTTACGACGGGATCTAGCGGAGCCGGGGAGCTGTTTTTT.

This clonotype was observed many times. The chain combines TRBV5-1 with TRBJ1-6, with D uncertain. The CDR3 loop spans 15 amino acids. V was clipped by 0 bases and J by 7 bases, with 11 bases between them. The germline CDR1 and CDR2 sequences are SGHRS and YFSETQ. The CDR3 DNA is TGCGCCAGCAGCTTGGTTGCGGGTATCAATTCACCCCTCCACTTT. Translating gives CASSLVAGINSPLHF.

Ten or more counts support this clonotype. The rearrangement uses TRBV20-1 and TRBJ2-2, with D possibly being TRBD1 (7 bases). The germline V gene has CDR1 DFQATT and CDR2 SNEGSKA (reference sequence). V was clipped by 6 bases and J by 4 bases, with 21 bases between them. The CDR3 totals 16 residues. The CDR3 loop is CSAPAQGGRATGELFF. The DNA for the CDR3 is TGCAGTGCCCCGGCCCAGGGGGGTAGAGCCACCGGGGAGCTGTTTTTT.

This clonotype was detected many times. This chain links TRBV2 with TRBJ2-2; D gene ambiguous. The V gene's germline CDR1 is SNHLY and CDR2 FYNNEI. With 5 bases removed from V and 2 bases from J, the gap between germline ends came to 12 bases. CDR3 length: 15 residues. CDR3 DNA sequence: TGTGCCAGCAGTTTTATGGGTGGAAACACCGGGGAGCTGTTTTTT. Its protein product is CASSFMGGNTGELFF.

This clonotype was detected many times. The CDR3 sequence: CASSRVEGMEQYF. Here the CDR3 DNA reads TGTGCCAGCAGCCGAGTAGAAGGAATGGAGCAGTACTTC. This chain joins TRBV7-9 and TRBJ2-7; D unresolved. Germline loops: CDR1 SEHNR, CDR2 FQNEAQ (reference sequence). The CDR3 extends over 13 amino acids. The V end lost 5 bases, the J end lost 7 bases, and 15 bases lay between the germline ends.

This clonotype was counted ten times or more. This chain joins TRBV7-2 and TRBJ2-5; D is unresolved. Germline CDR1 and CDR2: SGHTA and FQGNSA. The CDR3 has 13 amino acids. The germline V and J ends were trimmed by 4 bases and 2 bases, with 8 bases remaining between them. This chain's CDR3 is CASSSLPQETQYF. The CDR3 nucleotides are TGTGCCAGCAGCTCCTTACCGCAAGAGACCCAGTACTTC.

This clonotype came up a few times. This chain uses TRBV29-1 with TRBJ1-2; D may be TRBD1 (5 bases). The CDR3 length is 13 residues. From germline, CDR1 is SQVTM and CDR2 ANQGSEA. V lost 5 bases to trimming and J lost 4 bases, with 14 bases between them. As DNA, the CDR3 is TGCAGCGTTTCCGGGACCGAGGCCTATGGCTACACCTTC. Residues: CSVSGTEAYGYTF.

This clonotype has a count of ten or more. The chain recombines TRBV7-2 with TRBJ2-1; 10 bases agree with TRBD2. The CDR3 totals 15 residues. V lost 4 bases, J lost 3 bases, and 3 bases stayed unmatched. Germline V CDR1 and CDR2: SGHTA, FQGNSA. The CDR3 DNA reads TGTGCCAGCAGCTACCTAGCGGGGGACTACAATGAGCAGTTCTTC. Translated, it gives CASSYLAGDYNEQFF.

The chain couples TRBV11-2 to TRBJ2-7; TRBD2 might be the D (6 bases). CDR3 length equals 12 residues. CDR1 SGHAT and CDR2 FQNNGV come from the germline V gene. The V and J ends lost 5 bases and 3 bases respectively, with 8 bases between them. DNA for the CDR3: TGTGCCAGCAGCATGGGGGGCTACGAGCAGTACTTC. Translation: CASSMGGYEQYF. The whole variable domain, remainder taken from reference TRBV11-2 and TRBJ2-7, is EAGVAQSPRYKIIEKRQSVAFWCNPISGHATLYWYQQILGQGPKLLIQFQNNGVVDDSQLPKDRFSAERLKGVDSTLKIQPAKLEDSAVYLCASSMGGYEQYFGPGTRLTVT.

Many counts were recorded for this clonotype. The rearrangement links TRBV3-1 to TRBJ2-7; D possibly corresponds to TRBD1 (6 bases). The CDR3 spans 13 residues. The ends were cut back, 4 bases at V and 6 bases at J, with 13 bases in the middle. Germline CDR1 reads LGHDT; CDR2 reads YNNKEL (reference sequence). This CDR3 reads CASSLQGSTEQYF. CDR3 nucleotides: TGTGCCAGCAGCCTACAGGGATCCACCGAGCAGTACTTC.